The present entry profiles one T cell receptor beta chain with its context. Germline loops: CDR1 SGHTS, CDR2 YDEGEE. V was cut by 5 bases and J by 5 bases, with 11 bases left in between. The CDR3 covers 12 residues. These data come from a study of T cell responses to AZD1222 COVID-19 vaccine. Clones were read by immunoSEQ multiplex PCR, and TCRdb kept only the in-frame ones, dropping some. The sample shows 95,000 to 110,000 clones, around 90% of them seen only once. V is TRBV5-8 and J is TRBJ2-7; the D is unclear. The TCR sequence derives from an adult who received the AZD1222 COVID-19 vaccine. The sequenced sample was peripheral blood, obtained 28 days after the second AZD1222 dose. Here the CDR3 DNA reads TGTGCCAGCAGTGTAAGCTGGGACGAGCAGTACTTC. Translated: CASSVSWDEQYF.